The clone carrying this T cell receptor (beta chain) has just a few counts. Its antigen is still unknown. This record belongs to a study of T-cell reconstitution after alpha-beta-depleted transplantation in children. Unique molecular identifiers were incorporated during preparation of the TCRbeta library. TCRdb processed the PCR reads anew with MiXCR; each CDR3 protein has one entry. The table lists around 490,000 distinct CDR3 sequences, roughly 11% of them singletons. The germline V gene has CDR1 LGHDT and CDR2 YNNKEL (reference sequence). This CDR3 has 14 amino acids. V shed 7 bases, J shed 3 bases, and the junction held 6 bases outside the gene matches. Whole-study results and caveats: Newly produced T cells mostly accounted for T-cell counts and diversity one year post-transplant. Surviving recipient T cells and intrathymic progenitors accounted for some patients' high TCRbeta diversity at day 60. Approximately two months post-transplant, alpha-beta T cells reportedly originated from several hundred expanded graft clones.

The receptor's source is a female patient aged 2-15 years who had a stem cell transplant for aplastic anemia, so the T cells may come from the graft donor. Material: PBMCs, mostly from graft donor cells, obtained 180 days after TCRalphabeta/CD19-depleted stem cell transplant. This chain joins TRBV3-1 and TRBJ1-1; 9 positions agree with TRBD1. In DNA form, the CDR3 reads TGTGCCAGCACCACAGGGGGCGCGGACACTGAAGCTTTCTTT. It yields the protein CASTTGGADTEAFF.